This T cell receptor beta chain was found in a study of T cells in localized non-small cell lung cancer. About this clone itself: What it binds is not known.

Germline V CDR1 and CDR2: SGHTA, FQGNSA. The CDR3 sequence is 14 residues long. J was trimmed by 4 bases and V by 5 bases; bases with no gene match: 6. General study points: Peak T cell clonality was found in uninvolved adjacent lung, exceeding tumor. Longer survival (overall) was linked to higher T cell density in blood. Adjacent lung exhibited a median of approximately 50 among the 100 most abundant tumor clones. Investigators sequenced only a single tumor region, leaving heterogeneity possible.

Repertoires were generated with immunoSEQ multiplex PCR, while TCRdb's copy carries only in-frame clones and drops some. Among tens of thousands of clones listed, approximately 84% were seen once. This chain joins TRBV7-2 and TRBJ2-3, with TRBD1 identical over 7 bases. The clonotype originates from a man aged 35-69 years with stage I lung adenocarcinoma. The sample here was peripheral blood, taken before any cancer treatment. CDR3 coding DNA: TGTGCCAGCAGCCCAGACAGGGACGCAGATACGCAGTATTTT. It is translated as CASSPDRDADTQYF.